The table lists the clone carrying this TCR beta chain with many counts. Its antigen remains unidentified. Via MiXCR, TCRdb re-called the 5' RACE reads, giving one row per CDR3 protein. The sample contains some 130,000 distinct CDR3 sequences, 5% to 7.5% of which appear only once. The V gene lost 3 bases and the J gene lost 13 bases, with 7 bases spanning the gap. The CDR3 totals 10 residues. Germline CDR1 is SGHTA and CDR2 is FQGNSA. The data are from a study of T cells after yellow fever vaccination. Study summary: Some fractions had low cell numbers, and these were prepared with SMART-Seq v4 Ultra Low Input. General study results and limits: Clonotypes appearing in both CD4 and CD8 compartments existed, and their share was small. Most clones from primary vaccination resurfaced after the booster (approximately 95% CD4, 88% CD8). A secondary response was less intense yet reached its peak sooner, at day 5 versus 15.

The rearrangement links TRBV7-2 to TRBJ2-1; D remains unclear. The sample in question was CD4+ T cells sorted from PBMCs, obtained 10 days after the yellow fever booster vaccination. The sequence was obtained from a man in his thirties or forties who received the YFV17D yellow fever vaccine. CDR3 sequence: CASSLTAQFF. The DNA for the CDR3 is TGTGCCAGCAGCTTGACGGCTCAGTTCTTC.